A single sample gave rise to the 10 T cell receptor beta chains below, sequenced in a study of shared clonotypes between healthy human individuals. Assay: immunoSEQ multiplex PCR; the TCRdb copy retains only in-frame clones and omits some. Of roughly 650,000 clones detected, about 97% appear once; the ten largest clones hold about 0.057%. The sequencing sample was made of naive CD4+ T cells sorted from blood. This sample's subset: CD45RA+ positively selected. The receptors stem from a woman younger than 45 in good health.

The chain uses TRBV10-2 and TRBJ1-5, with D unresolved. The CDR3 is 12 residues long. Per germline, CDR1 WSHSY and CDR2 SAAADI. V gave up 4 bases and J gave up 7 bases, with 8 bases separating them. Here the CDR3 reads CASSGPGQPQHF. DNA for the CDR3: TGCGCCAGCAGTGGTCCTGGGCAGCCCCAGCATTTT.

The chain has TRBV28 and TRBJ1-5; 11 nucleotides agree with TRBD1. Trimming at V came to 10 bases and at J to 6 bases, leaving 8 bases not matched to a gene. From germline, CDR1 is MDHEN and CDR2 SYDVKM. This CDR3 is built from 14 residues. The CDR3 protein is CATLRTGGPQPQHF. The CDR3 DNA follows: TGTGCCACCCTCCGGACAGGGGGCCCTCAGCCCCAGCATTTT.

A single count supports this clone. The chain links TRBV29-1 to TRBJ2-5, with TRBD1 matching over 11 bases. J was trimmed by 5 bases and V by 6 bases; bases with no gene match: 8. CDR1 SQVTM and CDR2 ANQGSEA come from the germline V gene. The CDR3 has 14 residues. CDR3 coding DNA: TGCAGCGTCACCGGGACAGGGGGTATGGAGACCCAGTACTTC. This translates into CSVTGTGGMETQYF.

This chain connects TRBV6-6 to TRBJ1-2; no reliable D call. From germline, CDR1 is MNHNY and CDR2 SVGAGI (reference sequence). Trimming removed 8 bases at V and 4 bases at J, with 20 bases between. CDR3 size: 15 residues. The CDR3 spells CASAIGGGLSYGYTF. DNA of the CDR3: TGTGCCAGCGCCATAGGAGGAGGACTAAGCTATGGCTACACCTTC.

The rearrangement joins TRBV7-9 to TRBJ1-4, with a weak D call TRBD1 (6 bases). The CDR3 has 16 amino acids. V lost 4 bases and J lost 6, with 18 bases in between. Germline V gene lookup returns CDR1 SEHNR and CDR2 FQNEAQ (reference sequence). The CDR3 loop reads CASSSPGVPGDEKLFF. The CDR3 DNA reads TGTGCCAGCAGCTCACCAGGGGTTCCTGGGGATGAAAAACTGTTTTTT.

The V call is TRBV11-2, the J call TRBJ2-5; the match to TRBD2 covers 11 bases. The CDR3 consists of 15 residues. V shed 1 base, J shed 4 bases, and the junction held 2 bases outside the gene matches. Germline V CDR1 and CDR2: SGHAT, FQNNGV. The DNA for the CDR3 is TGTGCCAGCAGCTTAGGTCTAGCGGGAGGAGAGACCCAGTACTTC. Its protein product is CASSLGLAGGETQYF.

This chain uses TRBV28 with TRBJ2-1; D is unclear. The V gene lost 4 bases and the J gene lost 8 bases, with 9 bases spanning the gap. This CDR3 has 12 amino acids. Germline V lookup: CDR1 MDHEN, CDR2 SYDVKM. CDR3 in amino acids: CASSYTKHEQFF. The DNA of the CDR3 is TGTGCCAGCAGTTATACTAAGCATGAGCAGTTCTTC.

The genes are TRBV29-1 and TRBJ1-3; the match to TRBD1 covers 7 bases. V dropped 5 bases and J dropped 2; count of bases not matched to a gene: 3. Germline V gene lookup returns CDR1 SQVTM and CDR2 ANQGSEA. There are 13 residues in the CDR3. The CDR3 region is CSVSRGTGNTIYF. The CDR3 bases are TGCAGCGTTTCCAGGGGGACTGGAAACACCATATATTTT.

This sequence joins TRBV19 and TRBJ1-2; TRBD1 matches at 7 bases. Per the germline V gene, CDR1 is LNHDA and CDR2 is SQIVND (reference sequence). V shed 6 bases, J shed 6 bases, and the junction held 7 bases outside the gene matches. CDR3 length: 13 residues. The CDR3 DNA follows: TGTGCCAGTAGCTTTTCCGGGACAGATGGCTACACCTTC. It yields the protein CASSFSGTDGYTF.

The rearrangement joins TRBV2 to TRBJ2-1; 8 nucleotides align to TRBD1. CDR1 SNHLY and CDR2 FYNNEI come from the germline V gene. The V and J ends lost 7 bases and 6 bases, in that order; junction bases with no gene match: 8. This CDR3 spans 14 amino acids. In DNA form, the CDR3 reads TGTGCCAGCACTGGACAGGGTGTGCGCAATGAGCAGTTCTTC. Translated, it gives CASTGQGVRNEQFF.